This T cell receptor beta chain is drawn from a study of tissue T cells after allogeneic stem cell transplantation. Whole-study findings and limits: Few T cell clones were shared across patients, but motif clusters showed tissue-specific shared signatures.

The data were produced by immunoSEQ multiplex PCR, yet TCRdb's version contains in-frame clones alone and is incomplete. The sample consists of roughly 9,900 clones, about three fifths of them appearing once. Comment on this clone: The antigen is not known.

This CDR3 region has 13 residues. The V and J ends lost 3 bases and 12 bases respectively, with 15 bases between them. Germline-derived CDR1 and CDR2 are LNHDA and SQIVND (reference sequence). This sequence was found in a woman aged 18-50 years with breast cancer. The rearrangement uses TRBV19 and TRBJ2-1; D gene uncertain. The sample consisted of tissue from the jejunum, taken at autopsy. CDR3 residues: CASSIALESTQFF. The CDR3 nucleotides are TGTGCCAGTAGTATCGCCCTCGAGTCTACGCAGTTCTTC.